These 9 T cell receptor beta chains were sequenced from one sample in a study of T cell responses to AZD1222 COVID-19 vaccine. Profiled with immunoSEQ multiplex PCR; TCRdb holds only in-frame clones, not every one. The sample gives some 130,000 clones, roughly nine tenths of which show up once; just under 6.5% is in the top ten. Sequences were derived from peripheral blood, sampled on day 0 of AZD1222 vaccination. The receptors come from an adult in good health.

V usage is TRBV5-6 and J usage is TRBJ2-6; no clear D gene. Trimming stripped 0 bases from V and 0 bases from J, with 4 bases between. The CDR3 runs 15 residues. Germline CDR1 is SGHDT and CDR2 is YYEEEE. DNA of the CDR3: TGTGCCAGCAGCTTGGGGATCTCTGGGGCCAACGTCCTGACTTTC. Protein: CASSLGISGANVLTF. The full variable domain, rest sourced from reference TRBV5-6 and TRBJ2-6, is DAGVTQSPTHLIKTRGQQVTLRCSPKSGHDTVSWYQQALGQGPQFIFQYYEEEERQRGNFPDRFSGHQFPNYSSELNVNALLLGDSALYLCASSLGISGANVLTFGAGSRLTVL.

This clone was seen a single time. This chain joins TRBV5-5 and TRBJ1-4; 7 nucleotides agree with TRBD1. Germline-derived CDR1 and CDR2 are SGHKS and YYEKEE (reference sequence). The V segment lost 4 bases and the J segment 3 bases; nucleotides outside the gene matches: 6. The CDR3 is 15 residues long. In DNA form, the CDR3 reads TGTGCCAGCAGCCGCGCGGGACAGCCTAATGAAAAACTGTTTTTT. Its translation is CASSRAGQPNEKLFF.

The chain joins TRBV30 to TRBJ1-2; D is uncertain. Germline loops: CDR1 GTSNPN, CDR2 SVGIG (reference sequence). The V and J ends lost 2 bases and 4 bases respectively, with 8 bases between them. This CDR3 region has 12 residues. The CDR3 is CAWSQTPYGYTF. As DNA, the CDR3 is TGTGCCTGGAGTCAGACACCCTATGGCTACACCTTC.

The V and J genes are TRBV3-1 (or the pseudogene TRBV3-2) and TRBJ2-7; tentatively, D is TRBD1 (6 bases). The CDR3 loop spans 14 amino acids. V was trimmed by 4 bases and J by 0 bases, leaving 10 bases between them. The germline V gene encodes CDR1 LGHDT and CDR2 YNNKEL (reference sequence). In nucleotides, the CDR3 is TGTGCCAGCAGCCCCACAGGGAGCTCCTACGAGCAGTACTTC. It encodes CASSPTGSSYEQYF.

The V gene is TRBV21-1, the J gene TRBJ1-2. TRBV21-1 is labeled a pseudogene. CDR3 length: 11 amino acids. CDR3 loop: CASSKVYGYTF. Written as DNA, the CDR3 is TGTGCCAGCAGCAAAGTTTATGGCTACACCTTC.

The rearrangement joins TRBV5-4 to TRBJ2-1; TRBD2 matches 9 bases. CDR1 SGHNT and CDR2 YYREEE come from the germline V gene (reference sequence). The CDR3 is made up of 17 amino acids. V was clipped by 3 bases and J by 9 bases; unmatched bases: 16. The chain's CDR3 is CASSSDLPGLAMVEQFF. CDR3 nucleotide sequence: TGTGCCAGCAGCTCCGACCTACCGGGACTAGCAATGGTTGAGCAGTTCTTC.

The chain joins TRBV10-3 to TRBJ1-3; 7 nucleotides align to TRBD1. The CDR3 covers 16 residues. CDR1 is ENHRY and CDR2 is SYGVKD in the germline V gene. Trimming took 6 bases from V and 0 from J; bases not matched to a gene: 8. This chain's CDR3 is CAIRATGVISGNTIYF. The DNA for the CDR3 is TGTGCCATCAGGGCCACAGGGGTAATCTCTGGAAACACCATATATTTT.

V gene TRBV19 combines with J gene TRBJ1-1, with D uncertain. The CDR3 covers 12 residues. Germline V gene sequence: CDR1 LNHDA, CDR2 SQIVND (reference sequence). V was cut by 3 bases and J by 5 bases, with 7 bases left in between. The CDR3 loop reads CASSIMGTEAFF. The DNA for the CDR3 is TGTGCCAGTAGTATCATGGGGACTGAAGCTTTCTTT.

The rearrangement uses TRBV27 and TRBJ1-5; perhaps TRBD1 as D (5 bases). Germline V gene data show CDR1 as MNHEY and CDR2 as SMNVEV (reference sequence). V shed 3 bases and J shed 4 bases, with 10 bases lying between them. The length of the CDR3 is 14 residues. Here the CDR3 reads CASSFGRTNQPQHF. The CDR3 DNA is TGTGCCAGCAGTTTCGGGCGGACAAATCAGCCCCAGCATTTT.